This T cell receptor beta chain is drawn from a study of control samples from healthy donors and cancer patients. Sequenced by immunoSEQ multiplex PCR; TCRdb stores in-frame clones only, minus some. The sample gives under 65,000 clones, over 75% of which show up once; around 1.3% is in the top ten. CDR1 and CDR2 from the germline V gene are LNHDA and SQIVND (reference sequence). The CDR3 extends over 13 amino acids. Trimming took off 2 bases at V and 9 bases at J, with 11 bases between the two ends. V and J are TRBV19 and TRBJ1-5, with D uncertain. The TCR comes from a woman aged 45 to 65 with colorectal cancer. The sequencing input was PBMCs. In DNA form, the CDR3 reads TGTGCCAGTAGTATATCGCCAAACCGGCCCCAGCATTTT. As protein: CASSISPNRPQHF.